The 10 T cell receptor beta chains presented below share a single source sample, sequenced in a study of T-cell memory formation after mild COVID-19. Via MiXCR, TCRdb re-called the 5' RACE reads, giving one row per CDR3 protein. The table has about 250,000 distinct CDR3 sequences, approximately 15% seen once. Specimen: PBMCs or a T cell subset sorted from them (not recorded which). The receptors come from an adult woman who had mild COVID-19 (a few samples of this study predate the infection). Cell type and time point are not known.

In its sample, this clonotype was seen many times. The chain links TRBV27 to TRBJ1-5, with a possible D match to TRBD1 (5 bases). CDR3 size: 17 residues. The V end was cut by 6 bases, the J end by 0 bases, with 18 bases between. Germline-derived CDR1 and CDR2 are MNHEY and SMNVEV (reference sequence). CDR3 DNA: TGTGCCAGCAGCCCCCGCCGGGGGGGGTATAGCAATCAGCCCCAGCATTTT. Residues: CASSPRRGGYSNQPQHF.

The V gene is TRBV29-1, the J gene TRBJ2-3; D unresolved. Deletions cut 7 bases from V and 6 bases from J, with 2 bases between. The CDR3 covers 8 residues. The germline gives CDR1 SQVTM, CDR2 ANQGSEA. The CDR3 nucleotides are TGCAGCGCCGATACGCAGTATTTT. This gives the protein CSADTQYF.

This clonotype appeared many times. V usage is TRBV6-6 and J usage is TRBJ2-7, with 15 bases aligning to TRBD2. Trimming removed 10 bases from V and 0 bases from J; junction bases left unmatched: 13. This CDR3 comprises 18 residues. Germline V CDR1 and CDR2: MNHNY, SVGAGI (reference sequence). The CDR3 DNA sequence: TGTGCCACCCAAAGGACTAGCGGGAGGGGGGGTAGCTCCTACGAGCAGTACTTC. It yields the protein CATQRTSGRGGSSYEQYF.

The rearrangement joins TRBV5-4 to TRBJ1-5, with D possibly being TRBD1 (5 bases). The CDR3 has 14 amino acids. CDR1 SGHNT and CDR2 YYREEE come from the germline V gene (reference sequence). The V end was cut by 4 bases, the J end by 1 base, with 9 bases between. CDR3 nucleotide sequence: TGTGCCAGCAGCGAGGGACTGAGCAATCAGCCCCAGCATTTT. This sequence encodes CASSEGLSNQPQHF.

The chain is built from TRBV5-1 and TRBJ2-2; tentatively, D is TRBD2 (6 bases). Between the trimmed V and J ends, which lost 5 bases and 1 base, there was a span of 12 bases. Per the germline V gene, CDR1 is SGHRS and CDR2 is YFSETQ. The CDR3 runs to 15 residues. The CDR3 coding sequence is TGCGCCAGCAGGCCCCGGGGGAGGAACACCGGGGAGCTGTTTTTT. Translated: CASRPRGRNTGELFF.

CDR3 sequence reads: CATSGDRGIKETQYF. CDR3 in DNA: TGTGCCACCAGTGGCGACAGGGGGATCAAAGAGACCCAGTACTTC. This rearrangement joins TRBV24-1 to TRBJ2-5; 9 bases line up with TRBD1. CDR1 is KGHDR and CDR2 is SFDVKD in the germline V gene. This CDR3 comprises 15 residues. V lost 5 bases and J lost 3; bases outside the gene matches: 6.

This clonotype appeared a few times. The chain recombines TRBV24-1 with TRBJ2-2, with a weak D call TRBD2 (6 bases). Germline CDR1 is KGHDR and CDR2 is SFDVKD. The CDR3 loop spans 13 amino acids. Between the trimmed V and J ends, which lost 6 bases and 5 bases, there was a span of 9 bases. DNA of the CDR3: TGTGCCACCAGTCGGGGGTCGACCGGGGAGCTGTTTTTT. Its translation is CATSRGSTGELFF.

This clonotype has a handful of counts. The J gene is TRBJ2-7, the V gene TRBV4-1; D unresolved. This CDR3 contains 14 residues. CDR1 and CDR2 (germline): MGHRA, YSYEKL. Trimming pared 4 bases from V and 2 bases from J, leaving 12 bases between. Here the CDR3 DNA reads TGCGCCAGCAGCCTACGATGGGCCCCCTACGAGCAGTACTTC. It encodes CASSLRWAPYEQYF.

This clonotype was detected a few times. The chain carries TRBV24-1 and TRBJ2-7, with a possible D match to TRBD1 (5 bases). CDR1 is KGHDR and CDR2 is SFDVKD in the germline V gene. The CDR3 has 13 residues. The V end was cut by 3 bases, the J end by 3 bases, with 8 bases between. DNA of the CDR3: TGTGCCACCAGTGATACTACAGGCTACGAGCAGTACTTC. Translation gives CATSDTTGYEQYF.

This clonotype was detected only a few times. The rearrangement uses TRBV12-3 or TRBV12-4 and TRBJ1-5; D ambiguous. The V gene lost 4 bases and the J gene lost 5 bases, with 15 bases spanning the gap. This CDR3 has 15 residues. The DNA for the CDR3 is TGTGCCAGCAGTTCGTCTGGAAGACGGGATCAGCCCCAGCATTTT. The encoded protein is CASSSSGRRDQPQHF.